This T cell receptor beta chain emerged from a study of shared T cell receptors in the human thymus. Sequencing used immunoSEQ multiplex PCR; TCRdb keeps in-frame clones, though not all of them. The repertoire includes about 610,000 clones, approximately 88% of them detected once, and about 0.01% sits in the top ten. The length of the CDR3 is 14 residues. Looked up from germline, CDR1 is SGHRS and CDR2 is YFSETQ. With 4 bases removed from V and 0 bases from J, the gap between germline ends came to 10 bases. This sample was also put to use in a study of human thymus T cells. That paper states: Having surgery to correct congenital heart defects, healthy Finnish infants acted as the donors. Thymus tissue for the work was resected from patients undergoing corrective heart surgery. Related studies found that unrelated individuals share highly overlapping thymic repertoires.

The clonotype comes from a boy under three years old with a congenital heart defect. The rearrangement uses TRBV5-1 and TRBJ1-1; perhaps TRBD1 as D (6 bases). Sequencing was done on a sample of thymocytes. CDR3 nucleotides: TGCGCCAGCAGCCCGGACAGCTTGAACACTGAAGCTTTCTTT. Translating gives CASSPDSLNTEAFF.